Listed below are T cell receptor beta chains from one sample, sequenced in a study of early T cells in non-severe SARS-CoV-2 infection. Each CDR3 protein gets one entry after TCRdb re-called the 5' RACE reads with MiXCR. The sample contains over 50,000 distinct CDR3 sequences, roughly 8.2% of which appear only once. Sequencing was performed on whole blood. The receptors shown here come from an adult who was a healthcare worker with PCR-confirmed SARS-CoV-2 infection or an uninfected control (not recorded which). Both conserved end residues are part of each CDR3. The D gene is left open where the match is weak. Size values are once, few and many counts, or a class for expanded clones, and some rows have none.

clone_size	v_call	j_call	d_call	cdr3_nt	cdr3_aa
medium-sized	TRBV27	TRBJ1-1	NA	TGTGCCAGCAGTTTGGGCCCTGAATCTTTCTTT	CASSLGPESFF
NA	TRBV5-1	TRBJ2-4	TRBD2	TGCGCCAGCAGCTTGGGAGAAGCGGGAGGTGGAGACATTCAGTACTTC	CASSLGEAGGGDIQYF
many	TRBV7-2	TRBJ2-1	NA	TGTGCCAGCAGCTCTAACAATGAGCAGTTCTTC	CASSSNNEQFF
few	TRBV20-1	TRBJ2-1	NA	TGCAGTGCTAGGGACCTGAAAATGGGTGAGCAGTTCTTC	CSARDLKMGEQFF
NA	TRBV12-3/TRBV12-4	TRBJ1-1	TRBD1	TGTGCCAGCAGTTTACAGGGACAGGTTTCTGAAGCTTTCTTT	CASSLQGQVSEAFF
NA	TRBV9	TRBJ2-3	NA	TGTGCCAGCAGCGTACTAATAGGGGCGCAAACAGATACGCAGTATTTT	CASSVLIGAQTDTQYF
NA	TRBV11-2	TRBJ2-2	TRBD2	TGTGCCAGCAGCTTTAGCGGGACGAACACCGGGGAGCTGTTTTTT	CASSFSGTNTGELFF
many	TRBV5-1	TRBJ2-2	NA	TGCGCCAGCAGCTTCCTCTCCGGGGCGGACACCGGGGAGCTGTTTTTT	CASSFLSGADTGELFF
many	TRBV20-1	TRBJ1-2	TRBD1	TGCAGTGCATATCCCCCCGGGACAGGGGGCGATGGCTACACCTTC	CSAYPPGTGGDGYTF
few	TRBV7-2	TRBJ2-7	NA	TGTGCCAGCAGCTTATCCGGGACAACTCTCTACGAGCAGTACTTC	CASSLSGTTLYEQYF
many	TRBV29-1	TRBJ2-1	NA	TGCAGCGTTGAAGGGGATAGAACCAATGAGCAGTTCTTC	CSVEGDRTNEQFF